Listed below are T cell receptor beta chains from one sample, sequenced in a study of resident and recirculating memory T cells in vitiligo. Generated by immunoSEQ multiplex PCR, the TCRdb table keeps only in-frame clones and is missing some. Counted here are 72,000 or so clones, roughly nine tenths occurring once; the ten biggest clones make up more than 5%. The specimen was blood. Receptors originate from a male donor with vitiligo. The CDR3 runs from the conserved cysteine through the conserved F or W. D genes are given only for firm matches. Not all rows give a size; the values are once, few, many and, for expanded clones, a class.

clone_size,d_call,j_call,v_call,cdr3_aa,cdr3_nt
NA,NA,TRBJ2-7,TRBV9,CASTPRASNSYEQYF,TGTGCCAGCACACCTCGCGCTTCCAACTCCTACGAGCAGTACTTC
NA,TRBD1,TRBJ2-3,TRBV5-4,CASSLENRGEDTQYF,TGTGCCAGCAGCTTGGAAAACAGGGGTGAGGATACGCAGTATTTT
NA,NA,TRBJ2-3,TRBV4-2,CASSQDRASDGTDTQYF,TGTGCCAGCAGCCAAGATCGGGCTAGCGATGGCACAGATACGCAGTATTTT
NA,TRBD2,TRBJ2-3,TRBV5-1,CASGVLAGGVDTQYF,TGCGCCAGCGGCGTCCTAGCGGGAGGGGTGGATACGCAGTATTTT
NA,NA,TRBJ2-2,TRBV11-3,CASSLDSQGGTGELFF,TGTGCCAGCAGCTTAGATTCCCAGGGGGGCACCGGGGAGCTGTTTTTT
NA,NA,TRBJ1-2,TRBV4-1,CASSQGRAGAPSNYGYTF,TGCGCCAGCAGCCAAGGGCGAGCAGGGGCGCCTTCTAACTATGGCTACACCTTC
NA,TRBD1,TRBJ1-2,TRBV14,CASSQGQGRVYYGYTF,TGTGCCAGCAGCCAAGGACAGGGGCGCGTATACTATGGCTACACCTTC
once,TRBD1,TRBJ1-3,TRBV9,CASSGLRTGGPGNTIYF,TGTGCCAGCAGCGGGCTCCGGACAGGGGGCCCTGGAAACACCATATATTTT
NA,NA,TRBJ1-4,TRBV27,CASSLGGWANEKLFF,TGTGCCAGCAGTTTAGGCGGGTGGGCTAATGAAAAACTGTTTTTT
few,TRBD2,TRBJ2-1,TRBV28,CASSRREGRNEQFF,TGTGCCAGCAGCCGGCGGGAGGGCCGCAATGAGCAGTTCTTC
NA,NA,TRBJ2-1,TRBV7-9,CASSLRATYNEQFF,TGTGCCAGCAGCTTGAGGGCGACCTACAATGAGCAGTTCTTC
NA,TRBD2,TRBJ2-3,TRBV28,CATDTSGRTDTQYF,TGTGCCACCGATACTAGCGGGAGGACAGATACGCAGTATTTT
NA,NA,TRBJ1-2,TRBV11-3,CASSLDYGQTNYGYTF,TGTGCCAGCAGCTTAGATTACGGACAGACCAACTATGGCTACACCTTC
NA,NA,TRBJ2-3,TRBV10-3,CAISASSPDTQYF,TGTGCCATCAGTGCGTCAAGCCCAGATACGCAGTATTTT
NA,TRBD2,TRBJ2-1,TRBV7-9,CASSFGWEGSEQFF,TGTGCCAGCAGCTTTGGGTGGGAGGGAAGTGAGCAGTTCTTC
NA,NA,TRBJ2-1,TRBV13,CASALGGRQAIQFF,TGTGCCAGCGCTTTGGGGGGGCGGCAGGCCATCCAGTTCTTC
NA,NA,TRBJ2-3,TRBV7-6,CASSYGGGGGPNTDTQYF,TGTGCCAGCAGCTACGGAGGAGGAGGCGGACCTAACACAGATACGCAGTATTTT
NA,NA,TRBJ2-7,TRBV29-1,CSVEKGDPYEQYF,TGCAGCGTTGAGAAGGGGGATCCTTACGAGCAGTACTTC
NA,TRBD2,TRBJ2-1,TRBV2,CASRGGTSGGNEQFF,TGTGCCAGCAGAGGAGGGACTAGCGGGGGAAATGAGCAGTTCTTC
once,TRBD2,TRBJ2-3,TRBV27,CASSFGGGATDTQYF,TGTGCCAGCAGTTTTGGCGGGGGGGCCACAGATACGCAGTATTTT
few,NA,TRBJ2-2,TRBV9,CASRDPGGAGELFF,TGTGCCAGCAGGGATCCAGGCGGGGCCGGGGAGCTGTTTTTT
NA,NA,TRBJ2-7,TRBV6-6,CASRSEGSYEQYF,TGTGCCAGCAGGTCGGAGGGGTCCTACGAGCAGTACTTC
once,NA,TRBJ1-5,TRBV6-5,CASSWSKDNQPQHF,TGTGCCAGCAGTTGGTCTAAAGACAATCAGCCCCAGCATTTT
NA,NA,TRBJ2-5,TRBV25-1,CASSEYEGAYQETQYF,TGTGCCAGCAGTGAATACGAGGGAGCGTATCAAGAGACCCAGTACTTC
once,TRBD1,TRBJ2-1,TRBV4-2,CASSHYLTGYGMVNEQFF,TGTGCCAGCAGCCACTACTTGACAGGGTATGGGATGGTCAATGAGCAGTTCTTC
NA,TRBD1,TRBJ1-1,TRBV7-2,CASSWTDRGEAFF,TGTGCCAGCAGCTGGACTGACAGGGGCGAAGCTTTCTTT
NA,NA,TRBJ1-1,TRBV15,CATSRPGGLDTEAFF,TGTGCCACCAGCCGCCCGGGGGGGCTCGACACTGAAGCTTTCTTT
NA,TRBD1,TRBJ2-7,TRBV28,CASRQTGQGGQYF,TGTGCCAGCAGACAAACGGGACAGGGCGGGCAGTACTTC
NA,NA,TRBJ2-7,TRBV11-2,CASRRGYEQYF,TGTGCCAGCAGAAGGGGCTACGAGCAGTACTTC